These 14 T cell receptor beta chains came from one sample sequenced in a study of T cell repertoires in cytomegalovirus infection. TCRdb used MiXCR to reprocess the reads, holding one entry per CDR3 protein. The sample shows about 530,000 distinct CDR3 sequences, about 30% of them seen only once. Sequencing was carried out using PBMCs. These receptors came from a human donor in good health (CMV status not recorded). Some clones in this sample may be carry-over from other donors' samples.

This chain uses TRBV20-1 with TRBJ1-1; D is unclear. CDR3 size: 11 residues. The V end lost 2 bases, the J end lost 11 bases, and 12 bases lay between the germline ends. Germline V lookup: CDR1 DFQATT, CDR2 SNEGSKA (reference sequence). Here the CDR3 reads CSARSGNVAFF. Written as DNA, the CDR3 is TGCAGTGCTAGATCCGGGAATGTGGCTTTCTTT.

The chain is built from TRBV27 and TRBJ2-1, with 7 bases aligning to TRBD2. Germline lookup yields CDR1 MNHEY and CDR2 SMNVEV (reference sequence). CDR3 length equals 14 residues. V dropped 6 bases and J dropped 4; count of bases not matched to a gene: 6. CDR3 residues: CASRPASGYNEQFF. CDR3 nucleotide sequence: TGTGCCAGCAGGCCGGCTAGCGGTTACAATGAGCAGTTCTTC.

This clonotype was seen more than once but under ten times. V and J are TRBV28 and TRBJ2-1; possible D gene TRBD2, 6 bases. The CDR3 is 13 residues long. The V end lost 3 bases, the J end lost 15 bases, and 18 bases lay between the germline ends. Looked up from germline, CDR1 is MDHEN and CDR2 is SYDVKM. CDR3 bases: TGTGCCAGCAGTTTTTCAACCGGGGGTGGGGTGTTCTTC. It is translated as CASSFSTGGGVFF. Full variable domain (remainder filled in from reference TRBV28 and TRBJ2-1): DVKVTQSSRYLVKRTGEKVFLECVQDMDHENMFWYRQDPGLGLRLIYFSYDVKMKEKGDIPEGYSVSREKKERFSLILESASTNQTSMYLCASSFSTGGGVFFGPGTRLTVL.

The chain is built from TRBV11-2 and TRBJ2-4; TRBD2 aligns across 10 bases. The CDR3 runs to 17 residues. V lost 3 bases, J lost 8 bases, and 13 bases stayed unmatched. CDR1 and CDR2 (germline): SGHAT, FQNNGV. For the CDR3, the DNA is TGTGCCAGCAGCTTGACACTAGCGGGATCCGGTCGGGACATTCAGTACTTC. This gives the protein CASSLTLAGSGRDIQYF.

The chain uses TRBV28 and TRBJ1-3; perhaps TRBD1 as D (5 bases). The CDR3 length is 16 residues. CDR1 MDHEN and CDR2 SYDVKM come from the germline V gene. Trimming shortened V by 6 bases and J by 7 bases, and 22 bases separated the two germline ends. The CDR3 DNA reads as TGTGCCAGCAGGTATTCCGGGACCAAGAAAGGGAACACCATATATTTT. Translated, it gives CASRYSGTKKGNTIYF.

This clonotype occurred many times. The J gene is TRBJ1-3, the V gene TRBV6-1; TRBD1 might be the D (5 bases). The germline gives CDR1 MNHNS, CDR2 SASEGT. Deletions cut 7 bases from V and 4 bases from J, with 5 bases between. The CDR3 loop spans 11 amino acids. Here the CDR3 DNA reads TGTGCCAGCACAGGGGGAAACACCATATATTTT. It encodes CASTGGNTIYF.

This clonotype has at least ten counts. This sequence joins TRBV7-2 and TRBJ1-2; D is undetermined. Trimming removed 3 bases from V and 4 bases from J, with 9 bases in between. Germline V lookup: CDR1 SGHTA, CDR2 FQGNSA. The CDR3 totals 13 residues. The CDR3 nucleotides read TGTGCCAGCAGCTTCATCTCGAGCTATGGCTACACCTTC. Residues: CASSFISSYGYTF.

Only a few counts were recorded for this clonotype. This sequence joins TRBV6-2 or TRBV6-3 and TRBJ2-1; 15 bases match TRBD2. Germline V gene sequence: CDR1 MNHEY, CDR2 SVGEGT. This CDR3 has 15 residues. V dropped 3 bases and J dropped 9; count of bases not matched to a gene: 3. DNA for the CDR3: TGTGCCAGCAGTTATTGGACTAGCGGGAGGGTTGAGCAGTTCTTC. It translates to CASSYWTSGRVEQFF.

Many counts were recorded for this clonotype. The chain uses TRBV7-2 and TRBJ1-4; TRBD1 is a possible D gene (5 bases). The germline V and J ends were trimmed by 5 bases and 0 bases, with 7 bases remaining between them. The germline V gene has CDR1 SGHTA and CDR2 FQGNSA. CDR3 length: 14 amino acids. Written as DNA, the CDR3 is TGTGCCAGCAGCCGAGGGGCAACTAATGAAAAACTGTTTTTT. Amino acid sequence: CASSRGATNEKLFF.

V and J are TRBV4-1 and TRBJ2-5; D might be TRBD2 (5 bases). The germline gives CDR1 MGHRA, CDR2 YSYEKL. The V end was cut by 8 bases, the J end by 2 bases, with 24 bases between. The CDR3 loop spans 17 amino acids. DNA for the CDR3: TGCGCCAGCGTTGGTGGTAGAGGTGGGCGGACTCAAGAGACCCAGTACTTC. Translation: CASVGGRGGRTQETQYF.

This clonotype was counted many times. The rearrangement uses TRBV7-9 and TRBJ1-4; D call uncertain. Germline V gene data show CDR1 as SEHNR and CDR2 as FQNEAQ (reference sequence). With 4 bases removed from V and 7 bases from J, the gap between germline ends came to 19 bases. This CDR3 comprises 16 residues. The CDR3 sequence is CASSSEINRVPEKLFF. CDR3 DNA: TGTGCCAGCAGCTCAGAAATAAACCGAGTCCCTGAAAAACTGTTTTTT.

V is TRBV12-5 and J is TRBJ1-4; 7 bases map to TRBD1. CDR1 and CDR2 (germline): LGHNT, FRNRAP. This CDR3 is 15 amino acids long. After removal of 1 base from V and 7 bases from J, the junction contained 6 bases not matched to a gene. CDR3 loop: CASGLGPGGTEKLFF. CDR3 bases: TGTGCTAGTGGTTTGGGGCCAGGGGGAACTGAAAAACTGTTTTTT.

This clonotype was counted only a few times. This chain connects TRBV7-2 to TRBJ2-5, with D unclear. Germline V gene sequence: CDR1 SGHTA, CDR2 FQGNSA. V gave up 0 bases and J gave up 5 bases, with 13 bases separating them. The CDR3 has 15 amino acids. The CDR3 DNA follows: TGTGCCAGCAGCTTAGCAGTGGACGCCAGGGAGACCCAGTACTTC. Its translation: CASSLAVDARETQYF.

The CDR3 protein is CASSFRTSLGRGTEAFF. The CDR3 nucleotides are TGTGCCAGCAGTTTTCGTACTAGCTTGGGGAGGGGCACTGAAGCTTTCTTT. The V gene is TRBV27, the J gene TRBJ1-1; TRBD1 might be the D (5 bases). From germline, CDR1 is MNHEY and CDR2 SMNVEV (reference sequence). The CDR3 spans 17 residues. Trimming cost V 3 bases and J 4 bases, with 21 bases left between them.